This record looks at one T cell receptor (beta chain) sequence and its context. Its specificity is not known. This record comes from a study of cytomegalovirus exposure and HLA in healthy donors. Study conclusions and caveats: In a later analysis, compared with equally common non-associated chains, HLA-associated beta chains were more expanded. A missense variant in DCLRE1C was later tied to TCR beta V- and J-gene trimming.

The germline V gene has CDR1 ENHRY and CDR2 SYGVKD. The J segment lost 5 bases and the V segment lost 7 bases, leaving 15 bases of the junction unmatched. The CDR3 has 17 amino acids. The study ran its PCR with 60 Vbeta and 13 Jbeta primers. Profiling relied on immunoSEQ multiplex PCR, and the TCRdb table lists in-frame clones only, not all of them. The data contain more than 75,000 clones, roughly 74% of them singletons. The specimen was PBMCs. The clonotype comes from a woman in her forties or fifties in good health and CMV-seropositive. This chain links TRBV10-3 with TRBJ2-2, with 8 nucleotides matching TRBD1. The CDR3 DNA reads TGTGCCATCACCCGAAGCTCAGGGGGCGGAAAGACCGGGGAGCTGTTTTTT. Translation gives CAITRSSGGGKTGELFF.